Listed below are T cell receptor beta chains from one sample, sequenced in a study of shared clonotypes between healthy human individuals. The data were produced by immunoSEQ multiplex PCR, yet TCRdb's version contains in-frame clones alone and is incomplete. The data show millions of clones, roughly nine tenths seen once. The material sequenced was naive CD4+ T cells sorted from blood. The receptor source for this set is a man aged 18 to 35 in good health. Each CDR3 is given without its conserved first and last residue. The D gene is left open where the match is weak. Rows give clone size only sometimes, using once, few, many, or a class for an expanded clone.

>-|TRBJ2-2|TRBV2|TRBD1
ASRADRTNTGELF
>-|TRBJ2-7|TRBV18|TRBD1
ASSPPGTGNYEQY
>-|TRBJ1-2|TRBV9|-
ASSGLLAGDAYGYT
>once|TRBJ2-6|TRBV7-8|-
ASGSSGANVLT
>-|TRBJ1-5|TRBV7-9|-
ASSLGVRASNQPQH
>-|TRBJ2-3|TRBV6-1|-
ASSEGQFLFTDTQY
>-|TRBJ2-7|TRBV30|TRBD1
AWSATGAEQY
>-|TRBJ2-7|TRBV30|-
AWSATGVSYEQY
>-|TRBJ2-1|TRBV5-4|-
ASSLDSLSYNEQF
>-|TRBJ2-7|TRBV5-6|TRBD1
ASSLTGTGFFYEQY
>-|-|TRBV7-9|TRBD2
ASSFSGNSYEQY
>-|TRBJ2-3|TRBV6-5|TRBD1
ASSFGQGVTDTQY
>-|TRBJ2-1|TRBV5-1|-
ASSLPKPTDNEQF
>few|TRBJ2-7|TRBV18|-
ASSPGGRYEQY
>-|TRBJ2-5|TRBV4-2|TRBD1
ASSQRQGYQETQY
>-|TRBJ1-6|TRBV6-5|-
ASSYSGQYQSPLH
>once|TRBJ2-5|TRBV5-1|TRBD1
ASSLEGALRAETQY
>-|TRBJ2-4|TRBV9|-
ASSAQVGPGAQNIQY
>-|TRBJ2-2|TRBV11-2|TRBD1
ASSLRQGLNTGELF
>-|TRBJ2-7|TRBV10-3|-
AISIQGGDEQY
>-|TRBJ2-1|TRBV7-2|TRBD2
ASSLAALASYNEQF
>-|TRBJ2-5|TRBV19|-
ASSLNFEETQY
>-|TRBJ1-4|TRBV30|-
ANRGTGNEKLF
>-|TRBJ1-3|TRBV18|TRBD1
ASSPGQGEGGNTIY
>-|TRBJ2-3|TRBV16|-
ASSQFVTDTQY
>-|TRBJ1-5|TRBV19|-
ASRTRNGGNQPQH
>-|TRBJ2-4|TRBV12-2|-
ASRPWDSKAKNIQY
>-|TRBJ2-3|TRBV6-1|-
ASSVNRADTQY
>once|TRBJ1-6|TRBV27|TRBD1
ASAKRTGPNSPLH
>once|TRBJ1-2|TRBV6-5|-
ASMAGASNYGYT
>-|-|TRBV7-8|-
ASSLPWGQNEQY
>-|TRBJ2-7|TRBV4-3|TRBD1
ASSLVGGAEY
>-|TRBJ1-6|TRBV6-5|-
ASSRTDGNSPLH
>-|TRBJ2-7|TRBV29-1|TRBD1
SAGQGNYEQY
>once|TRBJ1-3|TRBV18|TRBD1
ASSPPGQAGNTIY
>-|TRBJ1-3|TRBV30|-
AWTTGQSSGNTIY
>once|TRBJ2-5|TRBV6-4|TRBD1
ASSDGQGGGETQY
>-|TRBJ2-2|TRBV7-9|TRBD2
ASSPIGTSNTGELF
>-|TRBJ2-5|TRBV5-4|TRBD2
ASSFRLAGGETQY
>-|TRBJ2-2|TRBV5-1|TRBD2
ASSLGVGLATGELF
>-|TRBJ1-5|TRBV4-3|-
ASSQVTMGQPQH
>-|TRBJ2-1|TRBV19|-
ASSFPPGMSYNEQF
>-|TRBJ2-7|TRBV6-5|-
ASSYSKGQGRYEQY